The 15 T cell receptor beta chains presented below share a single source sample, sequenced in a study of T cell responses to AZD1222 COVID-19 vaccine. Data came from immunoSEQ multiplex PCR; TCRdb stores just in-frame clones and leaves some out. The table records roughly 100,000 clones, 84% of them present only once. The material was peripheral blood, obtained 28 days after the second AZD1222 dose. These receptors were collected from an adult who received the AZD1222 COVID-19 vaccine.

The J gene is TRBJ1-1, the V gene TRBV5-4; no reliable D call. CDR1 and CDR2 (germline): SGHNT, YYREEE (reference sequence). The CDR3 totals 15 residues. The V and J ends lost 5 bases and 5 bases respectively, with 19 bases between them. CDR3 in DNA: TGTGCCAGCAGGGATGAGGGAAACGGTAGAACTGAAGCTTTCTTT. Translation: CASRDEGNGRTEAFF.

The chain has TRBV11-3 and TRBJ2-1, with 15 bases aligning to TRBD2. The junction had 3 bases not matched to a gene; V was cut back by 3 bases and J by 6 bases. The germline gives CDR1 SGHNT, CDR2 YENEEA. This CDR3 spans 16 amino acids. The CDR3 region is CASSLSGLAGGNEQFF. The CDR3, as DNA: TGTGCCAGCAGCTTGTCGGGACTAGCGGGAGGCAATGAGCAGTTCTTC.

The CDR3 spells CASSRPGAGTNTGELFF. For the CDR3, the DNA is TGTGCCAGCAGCCGCCCGGGAGCGGGTACGAACACCGGGGAGCTGTTTTTT. The chain links TRBV7-8 to TRBJ2-2, with D possibly matching TRBD2 (6 bases). This CDR3 has 17 residues. Germline CDR1 SGHVS, CDR2 FQNEAQ. Trimming removed 5 bases at V and 0 bases at J, with 16 bases between.

V is TRBV7-3 and J is TRBJ2-7; D is possibly TRBD2 (6 bases). Germline V gene lookup returns CDR1 SGHTA and CDR2 FQGTGA. V was trimmed by 0 bases and J by 5 bases, leaving 14 bases between them. This CDR3 is built from 15 residues. The CDR3 protein is CASSLTPGSMHEQYF. The CDR3 coding sequence is TGTGCCAGCAGCTTAACCCCCGGGAGTATGCACGAGCAGTACTTC. The complete variable domain, with remaining parts taken from reference TRBV7-3 and TRBJ2-7, reads GAGVSQTPSNKVTEKGKYVELRCDPISGHTALYWYRQSLGQGPEFLIYFQGTGAADDSGLPNDRFFAVRPEGSVSTLKIQRTERGDSAVYLCASSLTPGSMHEQYFGPGTRLTVT.

This chain connects TRBV19 to TRBJ2-2; 12 nucleotides line up with TRBD2. V was pared by 5 bases and J by 8 bases, with 9 bases of the junction left unmatched. Germline assignment: CDR1 LNHDA and CDR2 SQIVND (reference sequence). This CDR3 comprises 16 residues. CDR3 sequence (DNA): TGTGCCAGTAGTTCCCGACTAGCGGGAGTCTCTGGGGAGCTGTTTTTT. This translates into CASSSRLAGVSGELFF. The variable domain in full, with the rest retrieved from reference TRBV19 and TRBJ2-2, is DGGITQSPKYLFRKEGQNVTLSCEQNLNHDAMYWYRQDPGQGLRLIYYSQIVNDFQKGDIAEGYSVSREKKESFPLTVTSAQKNPTAFYLCASSSRLAGVSGELFFGEGSRLTVL.

The chain links TRBV6-5 to TRBJ2-5, with D tentatively TRBD1 (7 bases). V dropped 7 bases and J dropped 6 bases, with 15 bases sitting between them. The germline gives CDR1 MNHEY, CDR2 SVGAGI. The CDR3 length is 13 residues. This CDR3 reads CASNSAGGKTQYF. CDR3 DNA sequence: TGTGCCAGCAACTCGGCAGGGGGGAAGACCCAGTACTTC.

V and J are TRBV9 and TRBJ2-3; D remains ambiguous. This CDR3 has 16 amino acids. Trimming removed 0 bases at V and 2 bases at J, with 13 bases between. Germline V gene data show CDR1 as SGDLS and CDR2 as YYNGEE. The DNA for the CDR3 is TGTGCCAGCAGCGTAGAAGGTGTGGGTCCCACAGATACGCAGTATTTT. Its translation is CASSVEGVGPTDTQYF.

The V call is TRBV7-7, the J call TRBJ2-5, with 11 bases lining up with TRBD2. CDR1 SSHAT and CDR2 FNYEAQ come from the germline V gene (reference sequence). V shed 8 bases and J 1 base; nucleotides not matched to a gene: 3. The CDR3 loop spans 14 amino acids. The CDR3 spells CASGLAGSQETQYF. CDR3 sequence (DNA): TGTGCCAGCGGACTAGCGGGTTCCCAAGAGACCCAGTACTTC.

This clone turned up a few times. The gene calls are TRBV7-9 and TRBJ2-1; D gene ambiguous. The germline CDR1 and CDR2 sequences are SEHNR and FQNEAQ (reference sequence). The V and J ends lost 7 bases and 4 bases respectively, with 5 bases between them. The CDR3 is made up of 11 amino acids. The CDR3 region has the DNA TGTGCCAGCACAAGGTACAATGAGCAGTTCTTC. It translates to CASTRYNEQFF. Combining the CDR3 with reference TRBV7-9 and TRBJ2-1 gives the whole variable domain DTGVSQNPRHKITKRGQNVTFRCDPISEHNRLYWYRQTLGQGPEFLTYFQNEAQLEKSRLLSDRFSAERPKGSFSTLEIQRTEQGDSAMYLCASTRYNEQFFGPGTRLTVL.

V is TRBV7-2 and J is TRBJ2-1, with 10 bases identical to TRBD2. Germline V gene lookup returns CDR1 SGHTA and CDR2 FQGNSA. Germline trimming cut 5 bases from V and 8 bases from J; bases unmatched to any gene: 18. This CDR3 contains 18 residues. CDR3 loop: CASSPRALLAGVVDEQFF. The CDR3 nucleotides are TGTGCCAGCAGCCCCCGTGCTCTGCTAGCGGGAGTGGTTGATGAGCAGTTCTTC.

V gene TRBV18 combines with J gene TRBJ2-2, with D uncertain. Germline V gives CDR1 KGHSH, CDR2 LQKENI. The CDR3 totals 16 residues. V lost 2 bases, J lost 0 bases, and 10 bases lay in between. In nucleotides, the CDR3 is TGTGCCAGCTCACCATTGGACCTCGCGAACACCGGGGAGCTGTTTTTT. This codes for CASSPLDLANTGELFF.

The V call is TRBV3-1 (or the pseudogene TRBV3-2), the J call TRBJ2-2; either TRBD1 or TRBD2 may supply D (6 bases each). The ends were cut back, 3 bases at V and 5 bases at J, with 16 bases in the middle. Germline V gene data show CDR1 as LGHDT and CDR2 as YNNKEL (reference sequence). This CDR3 has 16 amino acids. For the CDR3, the DNA is TGTGCCAGCAGCCACGCCGACGGGGGCCGGACCGGGGAGCTGTTTTTT. Its translation is CASSHADGGRTGELFF.

The chain has TRBV3-1 (or the pseudogene TRBV3-2) and TRBJ2-7, with D perhaps matching TRBD1 (5 bases). With 6 bases removed from V and 4 bases from J, the gap between germline ends came to 16 bases. The CDR3 is 14 residues long. Germline V gene lookup returns CDR1 LGHDT and CDR2 YNNKEL (reference sequence). Here the CDR3 DNA reads TGTGCCAGCAGTCCAGACCGACAGAGTTACGAGCAGTACTTC. This sequence encodes CASSPDRQSYEQYF.

The chain couples TRBV7-9 to TRBJ1-4; D is perhaps TRBD1 (5 bases). The CDR3 extends over 18 amino acids. Germline V CDR1 and CDR2: SEHNR, FQNEAQ (reference sequence). Trimming cost V 2 bases and J 0 bases, with 16 bases left between them. CDR3 DNA sequence: TGTGCCAGCAGCTTATTGCAGGGTTCATCCACAACTAATGAAAAACTGTTTTTT. This encodes CASSLLQGSSTTNEKLFF.

This clone showed up just once. This chain connects TRBV7-9 to TRBJ1-5; no reliable D call. Between the trimmed V and J ends, which lost 5 bases and 3 bases, there was a span of 11 bases. CDR1 is SEHNR and CDR2 is FQNEAQ in the germline V gene (reference sequence). The CDR3 contains 14 residues. The CDR3 DNA is TGTGCCAGCAGCGTCACGGGATTCAATCAGCCCCAGCATTTT. Amino acids: CASSVTGFNQPQHF.